The next 15 T cell receptor beta chains were all read from a single sample in a study of T cells in Graves' hyperthyroidism and ophthalmopathy. TCR beta CDR3 sequences were amplified from RNA transcripts. HTBI primers drove first-round RT-PCR of the TCR CDR3. TCRdb processed the multiplex PCR reads anew with MiXCR; each CDR3 protein has one entry. The sample consists of just under 750,000 distinct CDR3 sequences, around 40% of them appearing once. Sequencing was done on a sample of blood. The receptors come from a woman aged 40 to 50 with Graves' hyperthyroidism.

This clonotype showed up many times. The chain joins TRBV7-9 to TRBJ1-4, with D unresolved. The germline V gene encodes CDR1 SEHNR and CDR2 FQNEAQ (reference sequence). V was pared by 2 bases and J by 6 bases, with 7 bases between. The CDR3 consists of 13 residues. The CDR3, as DNA: TGTGCCAGCAGCTTACAAGCCGATGAAAAACTGTTTTTT. Translated, it gives CASSLQADEKLFF.

This clonotype has just a few counts. The V and J genes are TRBV4-1 and TRBJ2-2, with 11 bases that match TRBD2. The CDR3 contains 17 residues. The germline V gene encodes CDR1 MGHRA and CDR2 YSYEKL. Losses at the gene ends were 2 bases for V and 5 bases for J; bases not matched to a gene: 7. The DNA for the CDR3 is TGCGCCAGCAGCCAAATCCCTTTAGCGGGGGGGACCGGGGAGCTGTTTTTT. It is translated as CASSQIPLAGGTGELFF.

This clonotype was picked up a small number of times. This chain connects TRBV20-1 to TRBJ1-5; TRBD1 agrees at 9 bases. Germline V CDR1 and CDR2: DFQATT, SNEGSKA (reference sequence). The ends lost 5 bases at V and 0 bases at J; junction bases unmatched: 2. The length of the CDR3 is 14 residues. Here the CDR3 DNA reads TGCAGTGCTCTGGACAGGGGTAGCAATCAGCCCCAGCATTTT. This translates into CSALDRGSNQPQHF.

Concerning this clonotype itself: This may be a read error: a much more frequent sequence differs by one nucleotide. The chain links TRBV19 to TRBJ1-1; D is perhaps TRBD1 (6 bases). Per the germline V gene, CDR1 is LNHDA and CDR2 is SQIVND (reference sequence). There are 14 residues in the CDR3. The CDR3 nucleotides are TGTACCAGTAGTAGCAAACAGGGTTGGACTGAAGCTTTCTTT. Amino acid sequence: CTSSSKQGWTEAFF.

This chain links TRBV12-3 or TRBV12-4 with TRBJ2-7; 7 bases line up with TRBD1. The CDR3 is 17 amino acids. The V gene end was trimmed by 6 bases and the J gene end by 2 bases; junction bases not matched to a gene: 16. The CDR3 nucleotides read TGTGCCAGCAGCTCTAAGACCGTACAGGGGTTGACCTACGAGCAGTACTTC. Translation gives CASSSKTVQGLTYEQYF.

This chain joins TRBV5-1 and TRBJ2-7; D remains unclear. The CDR3 spans 16 residues. Trimming removed 4 bases at V and 2 bases at J, with 19 bases between. The germline V gene encodes CDR1 SGHRS and CDR2 YFSETQ. Here the CDR3 DNA reads TGCGCCAGCAGCCAATACCCCTCACAAGATACCTACGAGCAGTACTTC. Translation: CASSQYPSQDTYEQYF.

This clonotype was picked up many times. The chain employs TRBV7-2 and TRBJ2-2, with D perhaps TRBD2 (5 bases). V lost 1 base and J 7 bases, leaving 10 bases between the germline ends. The germline V gene encodes CDR1 SGHTA and CDR2 FQGNSA. The CDR3 covers 14 residues. CDR3 sequence: CASSLGLGGGELFF. Here the CDR3 DNA reads TGTGCCAGCAGCTTAGGCCTAGGAGGCGGGGAGCTGTTTTTT.

The V and J genes are TRBV20-1 and TRBJ2-3; 10 positions match TRBD2. Germline assignment: CDR1 DFQATT and CDR2 SNEGSKA (reference sequence). V gave up 0 bases and J gave up 4 bases; unmatched junction bases: 4. There are 15 residues in the CDR3. CDR3 amino acids: CSARDTLAGADTQYF. The CDR3 region has the DNA TGCAGTGCTAGAGATACCCTAGCGGGAGCAGATACGCAGTATTTT.

For this clonotype: A much more abundant neighbour one base away suggests this may be a read error. The genes are TRBV2 and TRBJ2-2; tentative D call: TRBD2 (6 bases). CDR3 size: 16 residues. Germline assignment: CDR1 SNHLY and CDR2 FYNNEI. This CDR3 is CASTLPEGRGPGELSF. The CDR3 DNA sequence: TGTGCCAGCACTTTACCGGAGGGCCGCGGGCCCGGGGAGCTGTCTTTT.

The chain uses TRBV29-1 and TRBJ2-1; no clear D gene. V was cut by 2 bases and J by 10 bases, with 18 bases left in between. CDR1 SQVTM and CDR2 ANQGSEA come from the germline V gene. This CDR3 is built from 14 residues. The CDR3 coding sequence is TGCAGCGTTGAAAAAGGCTCTGCAGCCCGCGAGCAGTTCTTC. This codes for CSVEKGSAAREQFF.

The V and J genes are TRBV19 and TRBJ1-3, with D tentatively TRBD1 (5 bases). The CDR3 totals 18 residues. Germline loops: CDR1 LNHDA, CDR2 SQIVND (reference sequence). V was cut by 2 bases and J by 4 bases, with 21 bases left in between. CDR3 sequence reads: CASSITSSGTAAGNTIYF. As DNA, the CDR3 is TGTGCCAGTAGTATAACCTCTTCTGGGACCGCGGCAGGAAACACCATATATTTT.

This chain connects TRBV18 to TRBJ1-2; tentatively, D is TRBD1 (6 bases). The CDR3 spans 14 residues. Trimming removed 2 bases at V and 5 bases at J, with 12 bases between. Per the germline V gene, CDR1 is KGHSH and CDR2 is LQKENI. CDR3 amino acids: CASSPAGVEYGYTF. Written as DNA, the CDR3 is TGTGCCAGCTCACCAGCAGGGGTCGAATATGGCTACACCTTC.

The chain carries TRBV5-8 and TRBJ2-7, with D perhaps TRBD1 or TRBD2 (5 bases each). The germline V gene has CDR1 SGHTS and CDR2 YDEGEE. CDR3 length equals 14 residues. The V end was cut by 2 bases, the J end by 6 bases, with 15 bases between. The CDR3 DNA reads TGTGCCAGCAGCTTAGGGTTCGGGGCGGGCGAGCAGTACTTC. Protein product: CASSLGFGAGEQYF.

This clonotype came up a few times. This chain links TRBV7-2 with TRBJ2-7, with D tentatively TRBD1 (5 bases). From germline, CDR1 is SGHTA and CDR2 FQGNSA. V lost 8 bases to trimming and J lost 2 bases, with 22 bases between them. The CDR3 extends over 16 amino acids. CDR3 sequence (DNA): TGTGCCAGCTCACTCTCCCTGGGGCTACTCCCCTACGAGCAGTACTTC. As protein: CASSLSLGLLPYEQYF.

This clonotype was picked up many times. The chain carries TRBV20-1 and TRBJ1-2; D perhaps matches TRBD1 (5 bases). V lost 5 bases and J lost 8, with 18 bases in between. Germline assignment: CDR1 DFQATT and CDR2 SNEGSKA (reference sequence). CDR3 size: 13 residues. For the CDR3, the DNA is TGCAGTGCTTATCCGACAGTCGGGGACGGCTACACCTTC. Translating gives CSAYPTVGDGYTF.